Presented here are 22 T cell receptor beta chains from one specimen sequenced in a study of T-cell reconstitution after alpha-beta-depleted transplantation in children (dated by TCRdb to about 2016). The treatment or condition label of this sample denotes: allogeneic hematopoietic cell transplantation with graft depleted of TCRalphabeta T cells and CD19 B cells. Library prep was done by PCR. Reads for this sample came from an Illumina HiSeq 2500. TCR library preparation used molecular barcoding, with unique molecular identifiers applied to normalize quantification of the TCRbeta repertoire. The public reads were reanalyzed by TCRdb: fastp trimming at Q25, MiXCR alignment, in-frame beta chains only. CDR3 protein duplicates are merged, each entry listing the most common genes and DNA. This sample comprises hundreds of thousands of distinct CDR3 sequences, about 12% of them detected only once. 0.79% of the sample is held by the ten biggest clonotypes.

Sequencing used PBMCs, obtained before TCRalphabeta/CD19-depleted stem cell transplant. These receptors all stem from a girl aged 2-10 years with congenital amegakaryocytic thrombocytopenia, due to receive a stem cell transplant.

Only a few counts were recorded for this clonotype. V is TRBV30 and J is TRBJ1-5, with D possibly being TRBD1 (5 bases). Germline values: CDR1 GTSNPN, CDR2 SVGIG (reference sequence). V dropped 5 bases and J dropped 3 bases, with 14 bases sitting between them. The CDR3 is made up of 14 amino acids. The CDR3 nucleotides read TGTGCCTGGGGTATGGGACTTCACAATCAGCCCCAGCATTTT. Translation: CAWGMGLHNQPQHF.

This clonotype showed up many times. The chain combines TRBV29-1 with TRBJ1-1; D not resolved. The CDR3 runs to 12 residues. Between the trimmed V and J ends, which lost 6 bases and 0 bases, there was a span of 8 bases. CDR1 SQVTM and CDR2 ANQGSEA come from the germline V gene. CDR3 sequence: CSVGSLNTEAFF. Here the CDR3 DNA reads TGCAGCGTAGGCAGCCTGAACACTGAAGCTTTCTTT.

This clonotype occurred a few times. The V call is TRBV20-1, the J call TRBJ1-1, with D unresolved. This CDR3 spans 12 amino acids. V lost 2 bases, J lost 4 bases, and 8 bases lay in between. Germline V gene lookup returns CDR1 DFQATT and CDR2 SNEGSKA (reference sequence). Here the CDR3 reads CSARRGSTEAFF. DNA for the CDR3: TGCAGTGCTAGACGCGGGAGCACTGAAGCTTTCTTT.

This clonotype turned up a few times. J is TRBJ2-7 and V is TRBV7-8; D remains ambiguous. CDR3 length: 13 residues. CDR1 and CDR2 from the germline V gene are SGHVS and FQNEAQ. V was clipped by 2 bases and J by 6 bases, with 11 bases between them. The CDR3, as DNA: TGTGCCAGCAGCTTACGTGGCAGGTTCGAGCAGTACTTC. It encodes CASSLRGRFEQYF.

This clonotype was seen a few times. This chain uses TRBV2 with TRBJ2-2; no reliable D call. The V gene lost 4 bases and the J gene lost 6 bases, with 12 bases spanning the gap. The V gene's germline CDR1 is SNHLY and CDR2 FYNNEI. The CDR3 has 14 amino acids. CDR3 DNA sequence: TGTGCCAGCAGTGTAAACCTTATCTCCGGGGAGCTGTTTTTT. Protein sequence: CASSVNLISGELFF.

The chain carries TRBV20-1 and TRBJ2-1, with TRBD2 matching over 9 bases. After removal of 0 bases from V and 15 bases from J, the junction contained 9 bases not matched to a gene. The CDR3 runs to 13 residues. Germline CDR1 is DFQATT and CDR2 is SNEGSKA (reference sequence). CDR3 in DNA: TGCAGTGCTAGAGATCCCGCGGGAGGGGCTCGGTTCTTC. It yields the protein CSARDPAGGARFF.

The chain combines TRBV15 with TRBJ1-5; possibly TRBD1 for D (5 bases). This CDR3 is built from 16 residues. Germline values: CDR1 LNHNV, CDR2 YYDKDF (reference sequence). The V end lost 3 bases, the J end lost 2 bases, and 14 bases lay between the germline ends. This CDR3 is CATSSPGLVGNQPQHF. The CDR3 coding sequence is TGTGCCACCAGCAGCCCAGGGTTGGTTGGCAATCAGCCCCAGCATTTT.

On this clonotype itself: A much larger clone is a single base away; this may be a read error. The V and J genes are TRBV7-2 and TRBJ2-7; D is undetermined. From germline, CDR1 is SGHTA and CDR2 FQGNSA. This CDR3 is built from 12 residues. The CDR3 protein is CPSSLIAYEQYF. The CDR3 DNA follows: TGTCCCAGCAGCCTCATAGCTTACGAGCAGTACTTC.

This clonotype was observed many times. The V and J genes are TRBV15 and TRBJ1-1; D is ambiguous. V lost 0 bases and J 0 bases, leaving 5 bases between the germline ends. CDR3 length: 14 residues. Germline V CDR1 and CDR2: LNHNV, YYDKDF (reference sequence). The CDR3 here is CATSRDSLNTEAFF. CDR3 sequence (DNA): TGTGCCACCAGCAGAGACAGTCTGAACACTGAAGCTTTCTTT.

This clonotype has just a few counts. The chain employs TRBV7-9 and TRBJ2-5; 7 bases fit TRBD1. The CDR3 extends over 14 amino acids. Germline-derived CDR1 and CDR2 are SEHNR and FQNEAQ (reference sequence). V shed 4 bases and J 2 bases; nucleotides not matched to a gene: 4. In DNA, the CDR3 is TGTGCCAGCAGCTCGACAGGGTGGCAAGAGACCCAGTACTTC. Translated: CASSSTGWQETQYF.

Ten or more counts support this clonotype. The chain couples TRBV12-3 or TRBV12-4 to TRBJ2-1; D not certain. CDR3 length: 16 amino acids. Trimming left V 6 bases short and J 2 bases short, with 17 bases between. CDR3 nucleotide sequence: TGTGCCAGCAGGACGGGTTGGTTGCCGGCCTACAATGAGCAGTTCTTC. Translating it yields CASRTGWLPAYNEQFF.

This clonotype turned up a few times. The rearrangement uses TRBV20-1 and TRBJ2-3, with a weak D call TRBD2 (6 bases). Trimming removed 4 bases at V and 4 bases at J, with 18 bases between. The CDR3 runs to 15 residues. Germline V lookup: CDR1 DFQATT, CDR2 SNEGSKA (reference sequence). This CDR3 is CSATGGGKGPDTQYF. The CDR3, as DNA: TGCAGTGCTACCGGTGGGGGGAAAGGGCCAGATACGCAGTATTTT.

This clonotype was counted many times. V and J are TRBV12-3 or TRBV12-4 and TRBJ2-1; TRBD2 matches 9 bases. The CDR3 totals 15 residues. The V segment lost 7 bases and the J segment 7 bases; nucleotides outside the gene matches: 11. CDR3 amino acids: CASTLVAGGGNEQFF. The DNA for the CDR3 is TGTGCCAGCACTCTGGTGGCGGGAGGGGGAAATGAGCAGTTCTTC.

In DNA, the CDR3 is TGTGCCACCAGTGATTCGGGGAAGAGGTCCTACGAGCAGTACTTC. It codes for CATSDSGKRSYEQYF. This chain connects TRBV24-1 to TRBJ2-7; D possibly corresponds to TRBD2 (5 bases). Germline assignment: CDR1 KGHDR and CDR2 SFDVKD. The CDR3 spans 15 residues. Trimming shortened V by 2 bases and J by 1 base, and 11 bases separated the two germline ends.

This clonotype was picked up a small number of times. The chain carries TRBV6-2 or TRBV6-3 and TRBJ2-6, with D possibly matching TRBD2 (6 bases). The CDR3 spans 13 residues. Trimming took 10 bases from V and 4 from J, leaving 11 bases between them. Germline-derived CDR1 and CDR2 are MNHEY and SVGEGT. The CDR3 DNA reads TGTGCCACCAGCGGGTCCGGGGCCAACGTCCTGACTTTC. Its protein is CATSGSGANVLTF.

The chain joins TRBV20-1 to TRBJ2-3, with 9 bases identical to TRBD2. The CDR3 spans 17 residues. J lost 6 bases, V lost 0 bases, and 13 bases had no gene match. The germline CDR1 and CDR2 sequences are DFQATT and SNEGSKA (reference sequence). The CDR3: CSARDGRRAGGPDTQYF. CDR3 bases: TGCAGTGCTAGAGACGGGAGAAGAGCGGGAGGACCGGATACGCAGTATTTT.

This clonotype has at least ten counts. This chain links TRBV11-2 with TRBJ2-1; 13 bases fit TRBD2. CDR1 is SGHAT and CDR2 is FQNNGV in the germline V gene. The V segment lost 1 base and the J segment 0 bases; nucleotides outside the gene matches: 6. The CDR3 runs to 19 residues. The CDR3 coding sequence is TGTGCCAGCAGCTTAGTACTAGCGGGAGGGAGGAGCTCCTACAATGAGCAGTTCTTC. Translated: CASSLVLAGGRSSYNEQFF.

The V and J genes are TRBV5-1 and TRBJ2-3, with D possibly matching TRBD2 (5 bases). V was shortened by 4 bases and J by 0 bases, with 18 bases between the two germline ends. This CDR3 is built from 17 residues. Germline V gene sequence: CDR1 SGHRS, CDR2 YFSETQ. In DNA form, the CDR3 reads TGCGCCAGCAGCCCGGGCCTGGCTAGCCCTAGCACAGATACGCAGTATTTT. It yields the protein CASSPGLASPSTDTQYF.

This clonotype was counted many times. The rearrangement uses TRBV29-1 and TRBJ2-3; 9 nucleotides agree with TRBD2. Germline CDR1 reads SQVTM; CDR2 reads ANQGSEA. The CDR3 is made up of 16 amino acids. V shed 0 bases, J shed 0 bases, and the junction held 4 bases outside the gene matches. As DNA, the CDR3 is TGCAGCGTTGAAGAATCAGGACTAGCGAGCACAGATACGCAGTATTTT. As protein: CSVEESGLASTDTQYF.

The chain joins TRBV4-1 to TRBJ2-1; the match to TRBD2 covers 11 bases. Germline values: CDR1 MGHRA, CDR2 YSYEKL. With V trimmed by 0 bases and J by 8 bases, 6 bases remained unmatched. The CDR3 sequence is 16 residues long. The CDR3 loop is CASSQDPGLAVDEQFF. The CDR3 DNA is TGCGCCAGCAGCCAAGATCCGGGACTAGCGGTCGATGAGCAGTTCTTC.

In regard to this clonotype: Lacking the conserved final phenylalanine or tryptophan, this CDR3 likely reflects a read error. This chain uses TRBV4-2 with TRBJ1-2; a weak D match, TRBD1 (5 bases). The CDR3 has 16 residues. The V end lost 4 bases, the J end lost 2 bases, and 17 bases lay between the germline ends. From germline, CDR1 is LGHNA and CDR2 YNFKEQ. Here the CDR3 DNA reads TGTGCCAGCAGCCGGGGGGTCGTACTCGAGAACTATGGCTACACCTTG. Protein sequence: CASSRGVVLENYGYTL.

This clonotype appeared many times. This chain joins TRBV28 and TRBJ2-1; D may be TRBD2 (7 bases). The germline V and J ends were trimmed by 2 bases and 8 bases, with 16 bases remaining between them. Germline-derived CDR1 and CDR2 are MDHEN and SYDVKM. The CDR3 consists of 15 residues. CDR3 sequence reads: CASSLRGGQDDEQFF. In DNA, the CDR3 is TGTGCCAGCAGTTTAAGGGGGGGGCAAGACGATGAGCAGTTCTTC.